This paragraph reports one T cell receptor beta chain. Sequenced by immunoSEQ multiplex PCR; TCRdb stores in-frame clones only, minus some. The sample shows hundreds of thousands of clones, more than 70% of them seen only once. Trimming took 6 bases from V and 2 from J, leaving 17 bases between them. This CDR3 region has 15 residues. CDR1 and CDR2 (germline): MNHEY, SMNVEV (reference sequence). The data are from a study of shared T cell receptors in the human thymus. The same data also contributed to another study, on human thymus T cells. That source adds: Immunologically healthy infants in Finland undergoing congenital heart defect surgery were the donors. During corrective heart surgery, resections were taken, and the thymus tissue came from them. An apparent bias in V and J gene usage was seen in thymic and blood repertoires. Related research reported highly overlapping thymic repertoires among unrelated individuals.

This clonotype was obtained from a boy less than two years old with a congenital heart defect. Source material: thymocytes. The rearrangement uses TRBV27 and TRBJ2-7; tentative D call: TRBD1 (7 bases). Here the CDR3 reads CASSRDRGLTYEQYF. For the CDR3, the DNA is TGTGCCAGCAGCCGGGACAGAGGACTAACCTACGAGCAGTACTTC.